The 27 T cell receptor beta chains listed next were all sequenced from one sample in a study of early T cells in non-severe SARS-CoV-2 infection. TCRdb used MiXCR to reprocess the 5' RACE reads, holding one entry per CDR3 protein. The repertoire holds 35,000 to 45,000 distinct CDR3 sequences, with approximately 6.6% as singletons. The source was whole blood, collected at baseline. The receptors stem from an adult who was a healthcare worker with PCR-confirmed SARS-CoV-2 infection or an uninfected control (not recorded which).

The sample holds many counts of this clonotype. The J gene is TRBJ1-2, the V gene TRBV11-2; no clear D. The V and J ends lost 1 base and 8 bases respectively, with 11 bases between them. Per the germline V gene, CDR1 is SGHAT and CDR2 is FQNNGV. This CDR3 is built from 13 residues. The CDR3 reads CASSLGGRDGYTF. In nucleotides, the CDR3 is TGTGCCAGCAGCTTAGGTGGCAGAGACGGCTACACCTTC.

The chain couples TRBV10-1 to TRBJ2-3, with 7 bases fitting TRBD2. Germline CDR1 is WNHNN and CDR2 is SYGVQD (reference sequence). The CDR3 loop spans 15 amino acids. V shed 8 bases and J 1 base; nucleotides not matched to a gene: 9. The CDR3 loop reads CASSPTGGGTDTQYF. The CDR3 DNA reads as TGCGCCAGCTCGCCGACGGGAGGAGGCACAGATACGCAGTATTTT.

The genes are TRBV12-3 or TRBV12-4 and TRBJ2-1, with a weak D call TRBD1 (6 bases). V was cut by 1 base and J by 2 bases, with 12 bases left in between. This CDR3 has 16 residues. The CDR3 reads CASSLVWQGPYNEQFF. The CDR3 DNA reads TGTGCCAGCAGTTTAGTTTGGCAGGGGCCCTACAATGAGCAGTTCTTC.

Many counts were recorded for this clonotype. The gene calls are TRBV16 and TRBJ2-1; D uncertain. Germline V CDR1 and CDR2: KGHSY, FQNENV. The V end lost 0 bases, the J end lost 7 bases, and 4 bases lay between the germline ends. The CDR3 loop spans 12 amino acids. CDR3 DNA: TGTGCCAGCAGCCAATCCACAAATGAGCAGTTCTTC. Amino acids: CASSQSTNEQFF.

This clonotype was counted ten times or more. V is TRBV28 and J is TRBJ2-1, with D unclear. The germline V and J ends were trimmed by 3 bases and 6 bases, with 15 bases remaining between them. The germline V gene has CDR1 MDHEN and CDR2 SYDVKM. This CDR3 is 15 amino acids long. The CDR3 coding sequence is TGTGCCAGCAGTTTGCCTGGCCCATTAGGCAATGAGCAGTTCTTC. Amino acids: CASSLPGPLGNEQFF.

A note on this clonotype: This could be a read error, since a much larger clone is one nucleotide away. The chain recombines TRBV10-3 with TRBJ2-1; no definite D call. Germline CDR1 and CDR2: ENHRY and SYGVKD. This CDR3 contains 11 residues. The DNA of the CDR3 is TGTACCATCAGTGCAGGCGATGAGCAGTTCTTC. Protein product: CTISAGDEQFF.

Written as DNA, the CDR3 is TGTGCCAGCAGCTTAGCCGGGACAGGGGGCAACTATGGCTACACCTTC. This codes for CASSLAGTGGNYGYTF. This chain links TRBV7-9 with TRBJ1-2; 12 bases fit TRBD1. The V segment lost 0 bases and the J segment 2 bases; nucleotides outside the gene matches: 1. There are 16 residues in the CDR3. From germline, CDR1 is SEHNR and CDR2 FQNEAQ (reference sequence).

In this sample, this clonotype turned up many times. This sequence joins TRBV7-2 and TRBJ2-3, with a possible D match to TRBD2 (6 bases). V was clipped by 1 base and J by 2 bases, with 13 bases between them. The CDR3 runs to 16 residues. From germline, CDR1 is SGHTA and CDR2 FQGNSA. CDR3 in amino acids: CASSLVGSSDTDTQYF. The CDR3 region has the DNA TGTGCCAGCAGCTTAGTCGGGAGCTCGGACACAGATACGCAGTATTTT.

This chain connects TRBV12-3 or TRBV12-4 to TRBJ2-7; D is possibly TRBD1 or TRBD2 (5 bases each). V lost 9 bases to trimming and J lost 6 bases, with 21 bases between them. CDR3 length: 14 amino acids. The CDR3 coding sequence is TGTGCCAGTAGACGGGACGGAACCTTGGGCGAGCAGTACTTC. It is translated as CASRRDGTLGEQYF.

This clonotype was counted a few times. The chain has TRBV25-1 and TRBJ2-5, with 11 bases aligning to TRBD1. The CDR3 runs 15 residues. Trimming took 4 bases from V and 4 from J; bases not matched to a gene: 5. Germline lookup yields CDR1 MGHDK and CDR2 SYGVNS. The CDR3 DNA reads as TGTGCCAGCAGTGGGGGACAGGGGGTTGGAGAGACCCAGTACTTC. This sequence encodes CASSGGQGVGETQYF.

The chain recombines TRBV5-1 with TRBJ2-5, with 9 bases fitting TRBD2. The CDR3 is made up of 16 amino acids. Per the germline V gene, CDR1 is SGHRS and CDR2 is YFSETQ. The V segment lost 1 base and the J segment 2 bases; nucleotides outside the gene matches: 6. CDR3 nucleotides: TGCGCCAGCAGCTTGAGGGGGCTAGCGGGGCAAGAGACCCAGTACTTC. The encoded protein is CASSLRGLAGQETQYF.

This clonotype has ten or more counts. The J gene is TRBJ2-1, the V gene TRBV6-5; 10 bases are shared with TRBD2. The CDR3 consists of 16 residues. The V segment lost 6 bases and the J segment 1 base; nucleotides outside the gene matches: 6. CDR1 is MNHEY, CDR2 SVGAGI, per germline. Written as DNA, the CDR3 is TGTGCCAGCAGGGCGACTAGCGGGCTGTCCTACAATGAGCAGTTCTTC. Its translation is CASRATSGLSYNEQFF.

Judged by abundance, this clonotype is medium-sized. The chain links TRBV20-1 to TRBJ2-7; 13 positions match TRBD2. Germline trimming cut 1 base from V and 1 base from J; bases unmatched to any gene: 13. The CDR3 runs to 19 residues. Germline CDR1 reads DFQATT; CDR2 reads SNEGSKA (reference sequence). CDR3 amino acids: CSARAGTSGRAGGSYEQYF. The CDR3 nucleotides are TGCAGTGCTAGAGCTGGTACTAGCGGGAGGGCCGGAGGGTCCTACGAGCAGTACTTC.

This clonotype was counted between two and nine times. V is TRBV7-9 and J is TRBJ2-7, with D maybe TRBD1 (6 bases). The germline V and J ends were trimmed by 1 base and 6 bases, with 13 bases remaining between them. CDR1 is SEHNR and CDR2 is FQNEAQ in the germline V gene (reference sequence). The CDR3 totals 14 residues. This chain's CDR3 is CASSLDMGAGEQYF. For the CDR3, the DNA is TGTGCCAGCAGCTTAGATATGGGGGCGGGCGAGCAGTACTTC.

This clonotype has a count of ten or more. V usage is TRBV24-1 and J usage is TRBJ2-3, with 13 bases lining up with TRBD2. From germline, CDR1 is KGHDR and CDR2 SFDVKD. The V segment lost 2 bases and the J segment 4 bases; nucleotides outside the gene matches: 11. The CDR3 has 19 residues. This CDR3 is CATSDSPGLAGMKPDTQYF. In nucleotides, the CDR3 is TGTGCCACCAGTGATTCCCCGGGACTAGCGGGAATGAAGCCAGATACGCAGTATTTT.

This clonotype was seen ten or more times. This chain connects TRBV12-3 or TRBV12-4 to TRBJ1-5; weak D call: TRBD1 (6 bases). V shed 6 bases and J shed 4 bases, with 19 bases lying between them. The CDR3 is made up of 16 amino acids. This CDR3 is CASRYERGGRNQPQHF. The CDR3 DNA reads TGTGCCAGCAGGTACGAAAGAGGGGGTAGGAATCAGCCCCAGCATTTT.

On this clonotype itself: A much larger clonotype is one base distant, so this may be a read error. The V call is TRBV28, the J call TRBJ2-7, with 8 bases that match TRBD2. This CDR3 has 12 amino acids. CDR1 is MDHEN, CDR2 SYDVKM, per germline. The trim removed 4 bases at V and 12 bases at J, leaving 8 bases unmatched. CDR3 DNA sequence: TGTGCCAGCAGTTCCCAGCGGGAGCGGCTGTACTTC. The encoded protein is CASSSQRERLYF.

This clonotype has at least ten counts. This chain connects TRBV20-1 to TRBJ2-3; possible D gene TRBD1, 6 bases. Trimming removed 0 bases from V and 2 bases from J, with 12 bases in between. The CDR3 is made up of 15 amino acids. Germline V gene data show CDR1 as DFQATT and CDR2 as SNEGSKA (reference sequence). The CDR3 nucleotides read TGCAGTGCTAGAGATCGGGACACCATCACAGATACGCAGTATTTT. This encodes CSARDRDTITDTQYF.

The chain couples TRBV5-1 to TRBJ2-5, with 11 bases matching TRBD2. CDR1 and CDR2 from the germline V gene are SGHRS and YFSETQ. This CDR3 contains 17 residues. The V and J ends lost 5 bases and 2 bases, in that order; junction bases with no gene match: 11. CDR3 residues: CASSLTPGLAVQETQYF. The CDR3 DNA reads TGCGCCAGCAGTTTAACCCCGGGACTAGCGGTTCAAGAGACCCAGTACTTC.

The V call is TRBV24-1, the J call TRBJ2-1, with D unresolved. From germline, CDR1 is KGHDR and CDR2 SFDVKD. The CDR3 totals 11 residues. Trimming removed 2 bases at V and 5 bases at J, with 0 bases between. CDR3 protein: CATSDYNEQFF. In DNA form, the CDR3 reads TGTGCCACCAGTGATTACAATGAGCAGTTCTTC.

This clonotype has only a few counts. The chain uses TRBV30 and TRBJ2-2; the D is unclear. CDR3 length: 13 residues. With 0 bases removed from V and 6 bases from J, the gap between germline ends came to 8 bases. Looked up from germline, CDR1 is GTSNPN and CDR2 is SVGIG (reference sequence). In DNA, the CDR3 is TGTGCCTGGAGTGTAGACACCCCCGGGGAGCTGTTTTTT. It is translated as CAWSVDTPGELFF.

This clonotype was observed a handful of times. V is TRBV2 and J is TRBJ2-1; 9 nucleotides line up with TRBD2. The V gene end was trimmed by 5 bases and the J gene end by 8 bases; junction bases not matched to a gene: 10. Per the germline V gene, CDR1 is SNHLY and CDR2 is FYNNEI. This CDR3 spans 15 amino acids. CDR3 bases: TGTGCCAGCAGTTCCTATAGCGGGAGCTCGTATGAGCAGTTCTTC. Translating gives CASSSYSGSSYEQFF.

V and J are TRBV3-1 and TRBJ2-5, with D possibly TRBD2 on 5 matching bases. Trimming removed 0 bases at V and 5 bases at J, with 13 bases between. The CDR3 runs to 15 residues. Germline V gene lookup returns CDR1 LGHDT and CDR2 YNNKEL (reference sequence). CDR3 in amino acids: CASSQDGLTFETQYF. In DNA, the CDR3 is TGTGCCAGCAGCCAAGATGGACTGACTTTCGAGACCCAGTACTTC.

The chain uses TRBV7-9 and TRBJ2-1; the D gene is possibly TRBD2 (5 bases). Germline V CDR1 and CDR2: SEHNR, FQNEAQ (reference sequence). Trimming removed 7 bases from V and 0 bases from J, with 16 bases in between. This CDR3 contains 16 residues. CDR3 sequence: CASIFSRGSSYNEQFF. The CDR3 nucleotides are TGTGCCAGCATCTTTAGTAGAGGGAGCTCCTACAATGAGCAGTTCTTC.

In this sample, this clonotype turned up many times. The chain couples TRBV6-5 to TRBJ1-2; D not resolved. V was trimmed by 0 bases and J by 7 bases, leaving 9 bases between them. Germline V gene lookup returns CDR1 MNHEY and CDR2 SVGAGI. This CDR3 contains 13 residues. The CDR3 DNA reads as TGTGCCAGCAGTTACTCGATCTACGGTGGCTACACCTTC. It codes for CASSYSIYGGYTF.

This clonotype occurred once. This chain uses TRBV4-3 with TRBJ2-1, with 11 bases aligning to TRBD1. Germline V gene data show CDR1 as LGHNA and CDR2 as YSLEER. This CDR3 is 15 amino acids long. V was clipped by 4 bases and J by 7 bases; unmatched bases: 6. CDR3 region: CASSPGTGGMNEQFF. CDR3 nucleotides: TGCGCCAGCAGCCCCGGGACAGGGGGAATGAATGAGCAGTTCTTC.

This clonotype was seen at least ten times. The chain is built from TRBV27 and TRBJ2-3; 7 bases map to TRBD2. Germline V gene lookup returns CDR1 MNHEY and CDR2 SMNVEV (reference sequence). The CDR3 contains 17 residues. V was pared by 4 bases and J by 6 bases, with 16 bases of the junction left unmatched. CDR3 DNA sequence: TGTGCCAGCAGTTCGCGAGGACTAGAGGGTTTGAGGGATACGCAGTATTTT. Residues: CASSSRGLEGLRDTQYF.